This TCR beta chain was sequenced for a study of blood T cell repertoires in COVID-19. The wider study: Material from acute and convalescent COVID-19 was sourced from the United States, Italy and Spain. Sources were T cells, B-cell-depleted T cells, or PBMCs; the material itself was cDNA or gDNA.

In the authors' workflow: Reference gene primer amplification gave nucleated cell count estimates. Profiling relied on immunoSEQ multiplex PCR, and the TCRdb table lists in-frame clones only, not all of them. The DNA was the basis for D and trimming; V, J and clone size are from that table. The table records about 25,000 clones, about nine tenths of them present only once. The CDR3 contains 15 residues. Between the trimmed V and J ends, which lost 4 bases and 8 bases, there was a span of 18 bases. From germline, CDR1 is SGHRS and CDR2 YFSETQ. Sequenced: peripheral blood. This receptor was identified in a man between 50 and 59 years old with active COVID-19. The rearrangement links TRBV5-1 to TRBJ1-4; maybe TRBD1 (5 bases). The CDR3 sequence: CASSRDSRAGEKLFF. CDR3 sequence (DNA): TGCGCCAGCAGCCGGGACTCAAGGGCGGGAGAAAAACTGTTTTTT.